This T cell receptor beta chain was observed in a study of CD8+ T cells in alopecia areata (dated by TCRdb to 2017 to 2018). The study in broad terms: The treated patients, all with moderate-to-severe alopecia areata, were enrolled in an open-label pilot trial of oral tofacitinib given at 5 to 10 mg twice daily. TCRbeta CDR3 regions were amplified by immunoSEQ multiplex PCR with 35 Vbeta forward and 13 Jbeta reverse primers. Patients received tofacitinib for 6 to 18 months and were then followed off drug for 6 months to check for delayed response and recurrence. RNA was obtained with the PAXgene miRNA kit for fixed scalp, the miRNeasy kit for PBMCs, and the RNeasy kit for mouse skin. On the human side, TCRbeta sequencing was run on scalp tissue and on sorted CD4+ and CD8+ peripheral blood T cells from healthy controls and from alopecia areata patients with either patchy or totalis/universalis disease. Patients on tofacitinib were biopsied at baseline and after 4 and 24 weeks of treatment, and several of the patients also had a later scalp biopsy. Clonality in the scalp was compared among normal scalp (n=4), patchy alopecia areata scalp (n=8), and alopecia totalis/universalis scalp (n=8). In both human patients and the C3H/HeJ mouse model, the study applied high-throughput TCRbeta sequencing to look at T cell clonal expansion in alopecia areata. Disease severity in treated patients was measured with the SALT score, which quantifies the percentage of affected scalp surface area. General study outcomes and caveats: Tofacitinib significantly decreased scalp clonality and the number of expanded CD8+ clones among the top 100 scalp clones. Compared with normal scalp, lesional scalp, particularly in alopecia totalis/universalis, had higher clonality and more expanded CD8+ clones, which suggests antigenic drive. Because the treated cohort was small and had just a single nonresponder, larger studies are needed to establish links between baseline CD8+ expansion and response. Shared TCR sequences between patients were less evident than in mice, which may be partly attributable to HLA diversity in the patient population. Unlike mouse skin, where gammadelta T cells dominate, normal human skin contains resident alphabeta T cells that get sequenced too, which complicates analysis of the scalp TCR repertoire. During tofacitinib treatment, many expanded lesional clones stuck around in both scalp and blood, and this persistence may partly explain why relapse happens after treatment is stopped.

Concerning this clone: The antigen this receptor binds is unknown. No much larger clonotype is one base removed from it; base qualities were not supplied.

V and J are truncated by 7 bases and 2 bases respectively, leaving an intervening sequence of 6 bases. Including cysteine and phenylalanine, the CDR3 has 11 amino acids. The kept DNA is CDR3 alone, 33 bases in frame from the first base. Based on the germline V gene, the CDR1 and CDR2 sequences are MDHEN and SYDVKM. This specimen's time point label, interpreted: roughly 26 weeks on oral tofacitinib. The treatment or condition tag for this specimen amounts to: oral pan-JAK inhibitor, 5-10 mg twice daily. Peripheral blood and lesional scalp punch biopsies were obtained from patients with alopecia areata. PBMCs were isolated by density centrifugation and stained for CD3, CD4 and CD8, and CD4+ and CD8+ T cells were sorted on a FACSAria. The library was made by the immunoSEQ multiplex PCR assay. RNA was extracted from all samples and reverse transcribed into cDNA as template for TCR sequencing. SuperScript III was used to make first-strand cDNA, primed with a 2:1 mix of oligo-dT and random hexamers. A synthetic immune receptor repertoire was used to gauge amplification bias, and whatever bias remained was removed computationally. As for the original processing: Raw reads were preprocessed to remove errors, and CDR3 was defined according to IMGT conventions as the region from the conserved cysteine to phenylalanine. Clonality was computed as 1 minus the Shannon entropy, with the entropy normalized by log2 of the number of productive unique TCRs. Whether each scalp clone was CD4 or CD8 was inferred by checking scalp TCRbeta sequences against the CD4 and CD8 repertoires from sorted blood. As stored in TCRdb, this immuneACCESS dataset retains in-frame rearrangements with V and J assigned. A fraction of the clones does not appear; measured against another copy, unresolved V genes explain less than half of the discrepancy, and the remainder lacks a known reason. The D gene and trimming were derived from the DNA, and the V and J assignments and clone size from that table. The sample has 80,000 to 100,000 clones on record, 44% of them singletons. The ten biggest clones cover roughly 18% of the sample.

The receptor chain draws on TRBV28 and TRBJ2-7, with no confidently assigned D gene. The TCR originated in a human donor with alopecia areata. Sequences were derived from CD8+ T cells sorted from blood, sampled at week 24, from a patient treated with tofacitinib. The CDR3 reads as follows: CASTSPYEQYF. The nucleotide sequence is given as TGTGCCAGCACCAGCCCCTACGAGCAGTACTTC.